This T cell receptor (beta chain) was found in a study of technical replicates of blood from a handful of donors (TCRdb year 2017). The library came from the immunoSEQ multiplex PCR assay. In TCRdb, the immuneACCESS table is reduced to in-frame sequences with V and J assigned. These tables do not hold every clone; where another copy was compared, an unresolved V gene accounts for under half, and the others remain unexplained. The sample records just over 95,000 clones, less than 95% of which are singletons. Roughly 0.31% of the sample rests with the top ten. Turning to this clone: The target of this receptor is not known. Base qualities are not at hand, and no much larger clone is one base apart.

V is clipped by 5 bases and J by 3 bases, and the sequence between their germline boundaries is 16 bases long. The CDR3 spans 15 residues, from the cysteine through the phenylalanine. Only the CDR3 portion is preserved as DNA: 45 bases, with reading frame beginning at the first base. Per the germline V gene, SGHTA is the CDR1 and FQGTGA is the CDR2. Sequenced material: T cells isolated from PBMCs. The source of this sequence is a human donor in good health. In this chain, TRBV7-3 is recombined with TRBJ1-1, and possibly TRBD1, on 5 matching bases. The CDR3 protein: CASSLPQGDHTEAFF. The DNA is TGTGCCAGCAGCCTCCCCCAGGGCGACCACACTGAAGCTTTCTTT.